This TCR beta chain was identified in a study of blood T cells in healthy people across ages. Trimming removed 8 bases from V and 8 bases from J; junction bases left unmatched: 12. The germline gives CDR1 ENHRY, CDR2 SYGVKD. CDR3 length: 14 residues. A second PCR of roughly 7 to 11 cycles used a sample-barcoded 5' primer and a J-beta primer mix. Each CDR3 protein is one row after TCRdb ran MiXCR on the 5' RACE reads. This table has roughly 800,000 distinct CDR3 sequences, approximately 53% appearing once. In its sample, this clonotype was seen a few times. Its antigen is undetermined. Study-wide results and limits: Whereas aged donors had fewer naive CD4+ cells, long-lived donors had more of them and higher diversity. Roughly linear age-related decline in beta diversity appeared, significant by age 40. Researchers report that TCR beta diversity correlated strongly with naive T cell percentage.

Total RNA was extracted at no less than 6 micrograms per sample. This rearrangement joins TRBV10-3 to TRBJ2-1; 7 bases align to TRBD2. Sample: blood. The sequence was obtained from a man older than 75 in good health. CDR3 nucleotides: TGTGCCATCGGGGGGGGATCGCCCAGCGATGAGCAGTTCTTC. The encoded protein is CAIGGGSPSDEQFF.